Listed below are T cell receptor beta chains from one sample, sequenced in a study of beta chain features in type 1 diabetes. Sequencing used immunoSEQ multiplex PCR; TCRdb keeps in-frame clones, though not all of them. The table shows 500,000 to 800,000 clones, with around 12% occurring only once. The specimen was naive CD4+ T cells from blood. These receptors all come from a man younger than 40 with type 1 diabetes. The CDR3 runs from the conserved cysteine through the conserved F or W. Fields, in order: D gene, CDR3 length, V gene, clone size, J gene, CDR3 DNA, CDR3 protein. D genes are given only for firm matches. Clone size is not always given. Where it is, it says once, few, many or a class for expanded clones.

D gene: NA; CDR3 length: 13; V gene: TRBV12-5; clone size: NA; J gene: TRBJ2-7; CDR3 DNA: TGTGCTAGTGGTTTGACAGGGTTATCCGAGCAGTACTTC; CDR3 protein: CASGLTGLSEQYF
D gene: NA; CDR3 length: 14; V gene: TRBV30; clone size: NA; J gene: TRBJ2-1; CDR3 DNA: TGTGCCTGGAGTGTGCGGCTAGCGTTGGACGAGCAGTTCTTC; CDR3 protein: CAWSVRLALDEQFF
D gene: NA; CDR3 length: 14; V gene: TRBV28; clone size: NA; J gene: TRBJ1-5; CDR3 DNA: TGTGCCAGCAGTTTAGCCCTGGGGTATCAGCCCCAGCATTTT; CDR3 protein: CASSLALGYQPQHF
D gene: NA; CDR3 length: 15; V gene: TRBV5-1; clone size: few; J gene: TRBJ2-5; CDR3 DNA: TGCGCCAGCAGCTTGTCTCCAGCCCCCCAAGAGACCCAGTACTTC; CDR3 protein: CASSLSPAPQETQYF
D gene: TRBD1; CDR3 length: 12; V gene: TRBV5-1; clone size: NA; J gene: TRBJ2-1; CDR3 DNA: TGCGCCAGCAGCCCGGACAGGGACGAGCAGTTCTTC; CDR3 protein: CASSPDRDEQFF
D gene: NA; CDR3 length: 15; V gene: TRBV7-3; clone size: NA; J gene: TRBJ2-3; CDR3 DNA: TGTGCCAGCAGCTTATCGCCTGATTTCACAGATACGCAGTATTTT; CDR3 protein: CASSLSPDFTDTQYF
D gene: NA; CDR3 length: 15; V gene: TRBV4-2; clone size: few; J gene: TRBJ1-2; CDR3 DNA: TGTGCCAGCAGCCGAGAAAGAGCCTCTAACTATGGCTACACCTTC; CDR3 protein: CASSRERASNYGYTF
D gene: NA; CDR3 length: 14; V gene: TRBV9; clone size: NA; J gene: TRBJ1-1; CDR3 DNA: TGTGCCAGCAGCTCTCTGACAGCTAACACTGAAGCTTTCTTT; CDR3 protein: CASSSLTANTEAFF
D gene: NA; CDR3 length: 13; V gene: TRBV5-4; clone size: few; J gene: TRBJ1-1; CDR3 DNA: TGTGCCAGCAGCAGAGCTGGGGGGTCTGAAGCTTTCTTT; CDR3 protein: CASSRAGGSEAFF
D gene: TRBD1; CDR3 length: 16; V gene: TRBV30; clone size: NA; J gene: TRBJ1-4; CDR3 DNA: TGTGCCTGGAACCCCCGGGGGACAGAGGAGAATGAAAAACTGTTTTTT; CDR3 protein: CAWNPRGTEENEKLFF
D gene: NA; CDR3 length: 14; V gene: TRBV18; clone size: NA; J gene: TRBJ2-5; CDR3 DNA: TGTGCCAGCTCCGGACAGTCATCCCAAGAGACCCAGTACTTC; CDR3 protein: CASSGQSSQETQYF
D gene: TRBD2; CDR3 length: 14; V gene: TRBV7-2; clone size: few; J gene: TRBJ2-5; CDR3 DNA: TGTGCCAGCAGCCAACTAGCGGACCAAGAGACCCAGTACTTC; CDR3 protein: CASSQLADQETQYF
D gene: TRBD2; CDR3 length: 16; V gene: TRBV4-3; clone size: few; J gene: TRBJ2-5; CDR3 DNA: TGCGCCAGCAGCCAAGATCTCGCGGGGGGTCGAGAGACCCAGTACTTC; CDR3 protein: CASSQDLAGGRETQYF
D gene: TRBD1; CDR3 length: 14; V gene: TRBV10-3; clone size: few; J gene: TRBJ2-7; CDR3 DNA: TGTGCCATCAGGGCCGGGACAGGGGGATACGAGCAGTACTTC; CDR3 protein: CAIRAGTGGYEQYF
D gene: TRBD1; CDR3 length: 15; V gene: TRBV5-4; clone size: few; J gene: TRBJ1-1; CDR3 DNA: TGTGCCAGCAGCTCCACAGGGGTTCTAAACACTGAAGCTTTCTTT; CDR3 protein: CASSSTGVLNTEAFF
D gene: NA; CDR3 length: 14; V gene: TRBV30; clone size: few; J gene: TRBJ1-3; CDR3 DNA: TGTGCCTGGGAAGACAGCAGCTCTGGAAACACCATATATTTT; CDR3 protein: CAWEDSSSGNTIYF
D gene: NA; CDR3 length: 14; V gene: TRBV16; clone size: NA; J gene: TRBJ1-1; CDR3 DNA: TGTGCCAGCAGCCAAGCGACAGGCTACACTGAAGCTTTCTTT; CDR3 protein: CASSQATGYTEAFF
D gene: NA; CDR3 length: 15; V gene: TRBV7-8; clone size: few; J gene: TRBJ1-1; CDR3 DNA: TGTGCCAGCAGCTTAGAGGGCAGATTGAACACTGAAGCTTTCTTT; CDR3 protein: CASSLEGRLNTEAFF
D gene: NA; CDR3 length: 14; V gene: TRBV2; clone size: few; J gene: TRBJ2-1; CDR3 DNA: TGTGCCAGCAGTGGGGACGCAACTTACAATGAGCAGTTCTTC; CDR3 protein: CASSGDATYNEQFF
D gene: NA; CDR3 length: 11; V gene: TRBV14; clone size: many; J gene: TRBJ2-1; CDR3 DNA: TGTGCCAGCAGCCTATACAATGAGCAGTTCTTC; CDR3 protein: CASSLYNEQFF
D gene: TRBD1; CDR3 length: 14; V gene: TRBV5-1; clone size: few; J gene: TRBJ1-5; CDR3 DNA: TGCGCCAGCAGCTCGGGACAGCCACATCAGCCCCAGCATTTT; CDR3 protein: CASSSGQPHQPQHF
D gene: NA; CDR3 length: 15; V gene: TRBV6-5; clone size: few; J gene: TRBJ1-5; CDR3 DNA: TGTGCCAGCAGCTACTCCGTTGTTAGCAATCAGCCCCAGCATTTT; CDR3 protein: CASSYSVVSNQPQHF
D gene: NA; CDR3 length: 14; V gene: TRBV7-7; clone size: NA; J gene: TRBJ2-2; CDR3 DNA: TGTGCTAGCAGCTTAGCAGGCGGGACCGGGGAGCTGTTTTTT; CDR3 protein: CASSLAGGTGELFF
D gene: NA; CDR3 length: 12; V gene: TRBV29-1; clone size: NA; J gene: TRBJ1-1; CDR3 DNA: TGCAGCGTTGAGGACCAGACCGCTGAAGCTTTCTTT; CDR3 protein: CSVEDQTAEAFF
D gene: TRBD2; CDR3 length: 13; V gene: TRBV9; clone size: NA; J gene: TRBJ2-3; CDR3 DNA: TGTGCCAGCCAGCGGGAGGGCACAGATACGCAGTATTTT; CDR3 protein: CASQREGTDTQYF
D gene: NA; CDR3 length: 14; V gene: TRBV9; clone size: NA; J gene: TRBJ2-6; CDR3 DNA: TGTGCCAGTCAGGGCCCCGTGGGGGCCAACGTCCTGACTTTC; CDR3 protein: CASQGPVGANVLTF
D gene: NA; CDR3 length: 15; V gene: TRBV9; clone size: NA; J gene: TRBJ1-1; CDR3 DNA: TGTGCCAGCAGCGCCCAATCAGGGGTGAACACTGAAGCTTTCTTT; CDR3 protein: CASSAQSGVNTEAFF
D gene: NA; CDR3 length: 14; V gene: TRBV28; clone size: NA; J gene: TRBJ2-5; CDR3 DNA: TGTGCCAGCAGTCCCGGGGGGCAGACGGAGACCCAGTACTTC; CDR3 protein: CASSPGGQTETQYF
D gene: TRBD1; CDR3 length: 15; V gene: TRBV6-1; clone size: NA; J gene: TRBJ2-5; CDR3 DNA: TGTGCCAGCAGTTTGGGGACAGGGTTGAGAGAGACCCAGTACTTC; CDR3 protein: CASSLGTGLRETQYF
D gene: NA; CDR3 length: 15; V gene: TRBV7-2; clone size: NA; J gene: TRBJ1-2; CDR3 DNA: TGTGCCAGCAGCTTAGCCTGGGGAATGCACTATGGCTACACCTTC; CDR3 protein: CASSLAWGMHYGYTF
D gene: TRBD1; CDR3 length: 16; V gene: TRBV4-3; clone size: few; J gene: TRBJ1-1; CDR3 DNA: TGCGCCAGCAGCCAAGGGGCAGGGGGCCAAGAAAGTGAAGCTTTCTTT; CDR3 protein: CASSQGAGGQESEAFF
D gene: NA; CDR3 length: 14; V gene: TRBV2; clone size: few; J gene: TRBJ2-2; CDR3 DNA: TGTGCCAGCAGTGAAAGAGGGAACACCGGGGAGCTGTTTTTT; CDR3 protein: CASSERGNTGELFF
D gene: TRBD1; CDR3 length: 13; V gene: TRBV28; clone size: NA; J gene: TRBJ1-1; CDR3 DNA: TGTGCCAGCAGTTCGGGACAGGGGTTCGAAGCTTTCTTT; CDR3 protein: CASSSGQGFEAFF
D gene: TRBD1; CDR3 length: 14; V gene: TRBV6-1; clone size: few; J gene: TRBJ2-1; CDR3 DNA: TGTGCCAGCAGTGAGGACAGGGGGCTGAGTGAGCAGTTCTTC; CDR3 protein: CASSEDRGLSEQFF
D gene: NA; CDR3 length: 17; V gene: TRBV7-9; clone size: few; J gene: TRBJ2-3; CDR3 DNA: TGTGCCAGCAGCTCCGGAATAAAAGCGCCTAGCACAGATACGCAGTATTTT; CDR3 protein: CASSSGIKAPSTDTQYF
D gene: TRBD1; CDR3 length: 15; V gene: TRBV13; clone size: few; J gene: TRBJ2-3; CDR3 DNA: TGTGCCAGCAGCTCAAGACAGGGGAATACAGATACGCAGTATTTT; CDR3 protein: CASSSRQGNTDTQYF
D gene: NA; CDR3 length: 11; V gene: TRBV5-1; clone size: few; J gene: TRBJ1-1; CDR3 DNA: TGCGCCAGCAGCTTGGCAAGCGAAGCTTTCTTT; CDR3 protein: CASSLASEAFF
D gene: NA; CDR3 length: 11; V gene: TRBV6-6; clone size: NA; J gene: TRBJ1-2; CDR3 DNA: TGTGCCAGCAGTAACTACTATGGCTACACCTTC; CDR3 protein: CASSNYYGYTF
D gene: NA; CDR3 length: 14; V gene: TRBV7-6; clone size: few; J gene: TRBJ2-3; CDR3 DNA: TGTGCCAGCAGCACCGACACGTCGACAAATACGCAGTATTTT; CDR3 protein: CASSTDTSTNTQYF
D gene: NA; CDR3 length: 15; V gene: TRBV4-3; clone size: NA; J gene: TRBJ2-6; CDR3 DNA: TGCGCCAGCAGCCAAGATCGGTCTGGGGCCAACGTCCTGACTTTC; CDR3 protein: CASSQDRSGANVLTF
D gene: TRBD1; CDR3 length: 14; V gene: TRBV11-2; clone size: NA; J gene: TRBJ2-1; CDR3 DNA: TGTGCCAGCAGCTTCCAGACAGGGACGTTAGCAAAGTTCTTC; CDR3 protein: CASSFQTGTLAKFF
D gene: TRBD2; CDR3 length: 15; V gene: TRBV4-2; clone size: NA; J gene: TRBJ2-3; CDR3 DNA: TGTGCCAGCAGCTCTAGCGGGGGGGCGACAGATACGCAGTATTTT; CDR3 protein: CASSSSGGATDTQYF
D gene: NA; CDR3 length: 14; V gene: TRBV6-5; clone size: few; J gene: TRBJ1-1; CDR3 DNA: TGTGCCAGCAACCCGGGACGGAAGAACACTGAAGCTTTCTTT; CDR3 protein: CASNPGRKNTEAFF
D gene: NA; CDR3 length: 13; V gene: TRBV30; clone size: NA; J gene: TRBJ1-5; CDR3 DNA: TGTGCCTGGAGTCATGCGGACAATCAGCCCCAGCATTTT; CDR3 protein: CAWSHADNQPQHF
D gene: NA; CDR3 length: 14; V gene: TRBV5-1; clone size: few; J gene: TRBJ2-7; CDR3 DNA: TGCGCCAGCAGCTTCGACAGTCTCGCGCGCGAGCAGTACTTC; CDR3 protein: CASSFDSLAREQYF
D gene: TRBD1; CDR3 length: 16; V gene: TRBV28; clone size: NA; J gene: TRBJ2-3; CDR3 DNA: TGTGCCAGCAGTGGGACAGGGTCCTCTTGGGCAGATACGCAGTATTTT; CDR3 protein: CASSGTGSSWADTQYF